The present T cell receptor beta chain was sequenced within a study of Graves' ophthalmopathy and Graves' hyperthyroidism. CDR3 size: 15 residues. CDR1 is ENHRY and CDR2 is SYGVKD in the germline V gene. With V trimmed by 10 bases and J by 3 bases, 12 bases remained unmatched. Scientists amplified the TCR beta CDR3 regions from RNA transcripts. Second-round multiplex PCR came after first-round RT-PCR with HTBI primers. Using its own MiXCR run on the multiplex PCR reads, TCRdb lists one record per CDR3 protein. The data show hundreds of thousands of distinct CDR3 sequences, over 40% seen once. The V and J genes are TRBV10-3 and TRBJ1-5; 7 bases are a match to TRBD1. The TCR originated in an adult man with Graves' ophthalmopathy. The sequencing sample was made of peripheral blood. In DNA, the CDR3 is TGTGCCAGCAGAGCCTGGGACAGTAACAATCAGCCCCAGCATTTT. Its protein is CASRAWDSNNQPQHF.